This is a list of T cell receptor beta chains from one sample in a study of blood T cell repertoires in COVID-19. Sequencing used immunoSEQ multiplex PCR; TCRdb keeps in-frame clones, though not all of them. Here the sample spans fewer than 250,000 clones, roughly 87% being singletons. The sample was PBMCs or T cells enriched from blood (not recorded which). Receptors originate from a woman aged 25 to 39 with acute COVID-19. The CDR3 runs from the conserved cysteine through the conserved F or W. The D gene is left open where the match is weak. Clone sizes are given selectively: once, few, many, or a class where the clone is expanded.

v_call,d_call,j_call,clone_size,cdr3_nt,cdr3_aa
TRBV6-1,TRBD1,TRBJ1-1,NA,TGTGCCAGCAGTGATGACGGGACAGGGGTGAACACTGAAGCTTTCTTT,CASSDDGTGVNTEAFF
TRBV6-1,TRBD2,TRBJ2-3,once,TGTGCCAGCAGTGGACTAGCGGGGGGGCGTGGTACAGATACGCAGTATTTT,CASSGLAGGRGTDTQYF
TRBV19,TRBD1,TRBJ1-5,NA,TGTGCCAGTAGGATCTTACGGGGTGTAGGGGGCCCTACTAATCAGCCCCAGCATTTT,CASRILRGVGGPTNQPQHF
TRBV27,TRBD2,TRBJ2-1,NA,TGTGCCAGCAAACTGGGCGGGGGGATAAATGAGCAGTTCTTC,CASKLGGGINEQFF
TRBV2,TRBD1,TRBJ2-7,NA,TGTGCCAGCAGAGAATCGACAGGGGCCACCTACGAGCAGTACTTC,CASRESTGATYEQYF
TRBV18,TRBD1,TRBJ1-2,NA,TGTGCCAGCTCACCACTTTCGGACAGGGTCGGCTATGGCTACACCTTC,CASSPLSDRVGYGYTF
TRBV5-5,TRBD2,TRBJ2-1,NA,TGTGCCAGCAGCTTAGCTAGCGGGGATAGGGAGCAGTTCTTC,CASSLASGDREQFF
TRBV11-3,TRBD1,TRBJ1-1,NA,TGTGCCAGCAGCCCTCATTCCGGGACAGGGGTTACTGAAGCTTTCTTT,CASSPHSGTGVTEAFF
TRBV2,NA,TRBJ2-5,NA,NA,CALDFGEGETQYF
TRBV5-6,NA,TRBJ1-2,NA,TGTGCCAGCAGGTCTCGGGAGGTCGACTATGGCTACACCTTC,CASRSREVDYGYTF
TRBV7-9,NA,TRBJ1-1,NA,TGTGCCAGCCGGGTTTCCATGAACACTGAAGCTTTCTTT,CASRVSMNTEAFF
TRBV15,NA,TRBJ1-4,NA,TGTGCCACCAGCAGAGTCGCCACCTATAATGAAAAACTGTTTTTT,CATSRVATYNEKLFF
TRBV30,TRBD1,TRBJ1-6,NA,TGTGCCTGGAGAGGGGACAGGAATAATAATTCACCCCTCCACTTT,CAWRGDRNNNSPLHF
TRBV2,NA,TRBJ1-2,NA,TGTGCCAGCAGTGATAGAGTGCAGGGTTGGGGCTATGGCTACACCTTC,CASSDRVQGWGYGYTF
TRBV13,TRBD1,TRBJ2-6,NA,TGTGCCAGCAGCCCGGACAGGTTTTCTGGGGCCAACGTCCTGACTTTC,CASSPDRFSGANVLTF
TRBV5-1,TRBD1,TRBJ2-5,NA,TGCGCCAGCAGCTCCAGGGGGCAAGAGACCCAGTACTTC,CASSSRGQETQYF
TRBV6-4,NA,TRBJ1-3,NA,TGTGCCAGCAGTGCAGGATTTGGAAACACCATATATTTT,CASSAGFGNTIYF
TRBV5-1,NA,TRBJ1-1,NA,TGCGCCAGCACCTCTGCGGGGGCACAGGACACTGAAGCTTTCTTT,CASTSAGAQDTEAFF